The 4 T cell receptor beta chains below were found in one sample sequenced in a study of beta chain bispecific antibodies for T cell cancers. Blood mononuclear cells were expanded for 3 days using either OKT3 anti-CD3 antibody or CD3/CD28 beads. Findings and caveats of the study: In these mixed samples, most targeted TRBV reads derived from the leukemia cell line.

Their target antigens are unknown. MiXCR was run by TCRdb on the 5' RACE reads, yielding one entry per CDR3 protein. The sample has approximately 20,000 distinct CDR3 sequences; about 2.7% are singletons. The sample was healthy donor T cells cultured with leukemia cells. Receptors originate from a human donor in good health. Some clones in this sample may be carry-over from other donors' samples.

The sample holds many counts of this clonotype. The rearrangement links TRBV10-3 to TRBJ1-2, with D possibly matching TRBD1 (5 bases). The V gene's germline CDR1 is ENHRY and CDR2 SYGVKD. Trimming took 6 bases from V and 4 from J, leaving 12 bases between them. CDR3 length: 13 residues. DNA of the CDR3: TGTGCCATCAGCGGTCACGGGGGCTATGGCTACACCTTC. This codes for CAISGHGGYGYTF.

This clonotype was seen many times. This chain links TRBV4-1 with TRBJ2-1; 7 positions match TRBD1. Germline trimming cut 4 bases from V and 4 bases from J; bases unmatched to any gene: 4. The CDR3 loop spans 14 amino acids. CDR1 and CDR2 from the germline V gene are MGHRA and YSYEKL. CDR3 region: CASSLLQGYNEQFF. DNA for the CDR3: TGCGCCAGCAGCCTATTACAGGGGTACAATGAGCAGTTCTTC.

This clonotype was seen many times. This chain joins TRBV18 and TRBJ2-2; weak D call: TRBD1 (6 bases). Trimming took 2 bases from V and 1 from J, leaving 17 bases between them. Germline-derived CDR1 and CDR2 are KGHSH and LQKENI. This CDR3 has 18 amino acids. CDR3 nucleotide sequence: TGTGCCAGCTCACCAAGAAGGGACACACTAAGGAACACCGGGGAGCTGTTTTTT. Translation gives CASSPRRDTLRNTGELFF.

A single count supports this clonotype. The V and J genes are TRBV19 and TRBJ1-6; D may be TRBD1 (6 bases). Trimming removed 7 bases from V and 10 bases from J, with 14 bases in between. Germline loops: CDR1 LNHDA, CDR2 SQIVND (reference sequence). This CDR3 region has 13 residues. Here the CDR3 DNA reads TGTGCCAGTAACTCCGGGGGACACTCACCCCTCCACTTT. It yields the protein CASNSGGHSPLHF.